This T cell receptor beta chain is drawn from a study of T cells in Graves' hyperthyroidism and ophthalmopathy (dated by TCRdb to the late 2010s). Regarding the complete study: Peripheral blood samples were taken at initial diagnosis, before any treatment was given. TCR V-J signatures able to tell the groups apart were searched for in a discovery cohort of approximately 95 patients, of whom more than 40 had Graves' ophthalmopathy and around 57 had stable Graves' hyperthyroidism. Whether ophthalmopathy could be predicted prospectively was tested in an independent validation cohort made up of approximately 19 hyperthyroidism patients plus 17 patients who later progressed to ophthalmopathy. The 75 to 100 discovery patients were divided at random into training and test sets in a 7:3 ratio. Thyroid tissue and blood T-cell repertoires from roughly six Graves' hyperthyroidism patients were also compared in the study. Once sampling was done, hyperthyroidism patients were given methimazole at a starting dose of 30 mg daily, whereas ophthalmopathy patients were given high-dose intravenous methylprednisolone. The paper describes TCR Vbeta CDR3 sequencing of some 130 peripheral blood samples, made up of under 50 ophthalmopathy patients, some 76 hyperthyroidism patients and about 17 progressor patients. Study-level results and caveats: No statistical method was used to set the sample size in advance, and investigators knew the group allocation. In cross-validation, a model built on a 13 V-J signature told ophthalmopathy apart from stable hyperthyroidism with 85% to 90% sensitivity and around 84% specificity, and in testing the same model reached 80%/75%. During validation, the model predicted progression to ophthalmopathy a median of approximately 7 months ahead of onset, with almost 71% sensitivity and more than 72% specificity. Most expanded thyroid clonotypes (frequency above 0.001) were also detected in blood, suggesting blood repertoires may reflect thyroid immune responses.

TCR beta CDR3 regions were amplified from RNA transcripts. The first round of RT-PCR for the TCR CDR3 was performed with the HTBI primer set and the Qiagen OneStep RT-PCR kit. The libraries were constructed in a second round of multiplex PCR and then size-selected and purified. Libraries were sequenced paired-end with 100 bp reads on an Illumina HiSeq2000. In the paper's pipeline: SOAPnuke was used to process the raw data, throwing out any read that contained adapters or uncalled bases, had a mean Phred below 15, or lacked an exact constant-primer or identifier match. COPE v1.2.5 was used to merge high-quality paired reads, and clonotypes were defined as unique nucleotide sequences. MiTCR v1.1 was used to align clonotypes to the IMGT TRBV, TRBD and TRBJ reference segments. Analysis was restricted to V-J combinations with a frequency above 0.0001, which covered roughly 99% of repertoires. The TCS score was defined as F50 (clonal expansion) divided by E x V (chaos), with BLOSUM62-based TCRdist calculated between CDR3 peptides within each V-J. Welch's t-statistics and random forest reduced fewer than 550 V-J features to 10 to 15, which were used in a naive Bayes classifier (R e1071). TCRdb redid the processing of the public reads, applying fastp at Q25 and MiXCR, and retained in-frame beta chains. A single entry per CDR3 protein holds the most common genes and DNA from its merged rows. The V and J calls come from TCRdb's annotation, not from the publication. The sample records about 720,000 distinct CDR3 sequences, about a sixth of which are singletons. The ten largest clones represent roughly 8% of the sample.

As regards this clonotype: Its target antigen remains unknown. Per-base qualities were not stored, and no clone one base away is much larger.

The CDR3 holds 13 amino acids from the cysteine to the phenylalanine. Kept here is only the CDR3 DNA, which spans 39 bases and is read in frame from base 1. Trimming takes 5 bases from V and 6 bases from J, and the germline ends sit 11 bases apart. Stable Graves' hyperthyroidism was defined as the absence of progression to ophthalmopathy over 18 months of follow-up. Hyperthyroidism patients were newly diagnosed, had a disease duration of under 2 months, and were aged 18 to 65 years. Patients with uncontrolled infections, other autoimmune diseases, pregnancy or lactation were excluded. Diagnoses were established on the basis of clinical symptoms, serum thyroxine and TRAb, thyroid ultrasound, and orbital computed tomography. PBMCs were isolated from more than 9 ml of fresh peripheral blood by Ficoll-Paque density gradient centrifugation. Total RNA was extracted using Trizol reagent, and RNA quality was assessed on an Agilent 2100 Bioanalyzer.

The sequencing input was blood. The V gene is TRBV12-3 or TRBV12-4 and the J gene is TRBJ1-5; no D gene call is confident. The TCR sequence derives from a man aged 18 to 35 with Graves' hyperthyroidism. The DNA sequence is given as TGTGCCAGCAGTCCTCCCCACGGTCAGCCCCAGCATTTT. It translates as CASSPPHGQPQHF.